This TCR beta chain was observed in a study of molecular identifiers for immune sequencing clone quantification. Study-wide context: In the replicates, RNA derived from approximately 20,000 or 100,000 naive CD8 cells was divided into five parts, and four were sequenced. Study results and limitations: Naive cells had under 1% of molecules in clones above 20 RNA copies, effectors over 97%.

This CDR3 contains 14 residues. The germline gives CDR1 MNHEY, CDR2 SVGAGI. V dropped 2 bases and J dropped 4; count of bases not matched to a gene: 4. This clonotype has ten or more counts. Its antigen is not identified. The CD8+CD4-CCR7+CD45RA+ phenotype defined the sorted naive CD8 T cells. Each CDR3 protein gets one entry after TCRdb re-called the PCR reads with MiXCR. This table has 600,000 to 650,000 distinct CDR3 sequences, roughly 21% appearing once. Material: naive CD8+ T cells from blood, with Jurkat cell RNA spiked in. The subset here: FACS-sorted CD8+CD4-CCR7+CD45RA+ naive T cells. The TCR originated in a human donor in good health. Some libraries in this study had Jurkat cell RNA spiked in. The J gene is TRBJ1-1, the V gene TRBV6-5, with 7 bases aligning to TRBD1. The CDR3 sequence: CASSYDRAGTEAFF. The CDR3 nucleotides are TGTGCCAGCAGTTACGACAGGGCTGGCACTGAAGCTTTCTTT.